Below, 17 T cell receptor beta chains from the same sample are listed, as sequenced in a study of blood T cells in healthy people across ages. The second PCR ran roughly 6 to 11 cycles with a sample-barcoded 5' primer and J-beta primers. Using its own MiXCR run on the 5' RACE reads, TCRdb lists one record per CDR3 protein. This sample has about 830,000 distinct CDR3 sequences, with more than 45% found just once. Source material: blood. The receptor source for this set is a man aged 25-45 years in good health.

The chain recombines TRBV30 with TRBJ1-2; 7 bases align to TRBD1. The V and J ends lost 8 bases and 8 bases, in that order; junction bases with no gene match: 5. From germline, CDR1 is GTSNPN and CDR2 SVGIG (reference sequence). This CDR3 region has 10 residues. The chain's CDR3 is CAGHRGGYTF. Here the CDR3 DNA reads TGTGCCGGCCACAGGGGAGGCTACACCTTC.

V and J are TRBV11-2 and TRBJ2-7; unclear D gene. The V gene's germline CDR1 is SGHAT and CDR2 FQNNGV. Trimming pared 3 bases from V and 0 bases from J, leaving 9 bases between. CDR3 length equals 14 residues. The DNA of the CDR3 is TGTGCCAGCAGCTTTAGTGCGTACTCCTACGAGCAGTACTTC. Translated: CASSFSAYSYEQYF.

This clonotype was seen a single time. The chain's CDR3 is CAWSVLRTQGEQYF. The CDR3, as DNA: TGTGCCTGGAGTGTACTTAGGACCCAGGGGGAGCAGTACTTC. The rearrangement uses TRBV30 and TRBJ2-7, with D possibly TRBD1 on 6 matching bases. CDR1 is GTSNPN and CDR2 is SVGIG in the germline V gene (reference sequence). The CDR3 loop spans 14 amino acids. Trimming cost V 0 bases and J 7 bases, with 16 bases left between them. The whole variable domain, filled in from reference TRBV30 and TRBJ2-7, reads SQTIHQWPATLVQPVGSPLSLECTVEGTSNPNLYWYRQAAGRGLQLLFYSVGIGQISSEVPQNLSASRPQDRQFILSSKKLLLSDSGFYLCAWSVLRTQGEQYFGPGTRLTVT.

The chain joins TRBV12-3 or TRBV12-4 to TRBJ2-1; 8 nucleotides agree with TRBD2. After removal of 6 bases from V and 2 bases from J, the junction contained 12 bases not matched to a gene. The CDR3 is 17 amino acids. The CDR3 DNA sequence: TGTGCCAGCAGAGCTCTGACTAGCGCAACAACCTACAATGAGCAGTTCTTC. The encoded protein is CASRALTSATTYNEQFF.

V gene TRBV21-1 combines with J gene TRBJ2-1; the table's D call, TRBD2, was not checked against the DNA. TRBV21-1 is a pseudogene segment. The CDR3 covers 16 residues. The CDR3 nucleotides are TGTGCCAGCAGCACAATGGGGACTAGCACCTACAATGAGCAGTTCTTC. Translated: CASSTMGTSTYNEQFF.

This chain uses TRBV30 with TRBJ2-7; no clear D gene. The CDR3 runs 13 residues. CDR1 GTSNPN and CDR2 SVGIG come from the germline V gene (reference sequence). V was trimmed by 3 bases and J by 1 base, leaving 10 bases between them. CDR3 DNA sequence: TGTGCCTGGAGCGAGGACGGGTCCTACGAGCAGTACTTC. Protein sequence: CAWSEDGSYEQYF.

This chain uses TRBV18 with TRBJ2-4; a weak D match, TRBD1 (5 bases). The better agreement between TRBJ2-7 and the DNA end casts doubt on the J call. This CDR3 spans 14 amino acids. Germline V CDR1 and CDR2: KGHSH, LQKENI. CDR3 loop: CASSRQGYGYEQYF. DNA for the CDR3: TGTGCCAGCTCACGCCAGGGTTACGGGTACGAGCAGTACTTC.

The chain recombines TRBV12-3 or TRBV12-4 with TRBJ1-2; possibly TRBD1 for D (5 bases). CDR3 size: 14 residues. Trimming shortened V by 1 base and J by 4 bases, and 10 bases separated the two germline ends. The DNA of the CDR3 is TGTGCCAGCAGTTTAGATCAGGGTCGCTATGGCTACACCTTC. It encodes CASSLDQGRYGYTF.

This clonotype was observed a handful of times. The chain links TRBV10-3 to TRBJ2-3, with 9 positions matching TRBD2. CDR3 length: 14 residues. Trimming took 8 bases from V and 5 from J; bases not matched to a gene: 8. Germline V gene sequence: CDR1 ENHRY, CDR2 SYGVKD. The CDR3 loop is CAISAGGSVDTQYF. CDR3 in DNA: TGTGCCATCTCTGCGGGGGGGTCGGTAGATACGCAGTATTTT.

Points on this clonotype: Compared with germline, one end of the junction differs, possibly owing to a read error. V is TRBV12-3 or TRBV12-4 and J is TRBJ2-7; no firm D call. The CDR3 runs to 13 residues. The CDR3 sequence is CAGRNTVSYEQYF. In DNA, the CDR3 is TGTGCCGGCAGGAACACAGTCTCCTACGAGCAGTACTTC.

The chain recombines TRBV4-3 with TRBJ2-1; unclear D gene. The CDR3 spans 15 residues. Germline CDR1 LGHNA, CDR2 YSLEER. V was clipped by 1 base and J by 10 bases, with 17 bases between them. The chain's CDR3 is CASSQGLSPLEEQFF. The CDR3 nucleotides read TGCGCCAGCAGCCAAGGACTGTCCCCCCTGGAAGAGCAGTTCTTC.

The V gene is TRBV7-2, the J gene TRBJ2-1; no clear D gene. The germline gives CDR1 SGHTA, CDR2 FQGNSA. The germline V and J ends were trimmed by 5 bases and 5 bases, with 10 bases remaining between them. This CDR3 is 13 amino acids long. The CDR3 region has the DNA TGTGCCAGCAGCGTTAATCTTAACAATGAGCAGTTCTTC. It codes for CASSVNLNNEQFF.

The CDR3 reads CSAVTGRGIGEQYF. CDR3 nucleotide sequence: TGCAGTGCTGTAACAGGGAGAGGTATCGGCGAGCAGTACTTC. V usage is TRBV20-1 and J usage is TRBJ2-5; tentatively, D is TRBD1 (6 bases). The J call may not be correct, given that the DNA end is closer to TRBJ2-7. Germline V gene sequence: CDR1 DFQATT, CDR2 SNEGSKA (reference sequence). The length of the CDR3 is 14 residues.

V gene TRBV30 combines with J gene TRBJ2-5, with D uncertain. The CDR3 is made up of 12 amino acids. The germline V gene has CDR1 GTSNPN and CDR2 SVGIG (reference sequence). V shed 3 bases and J shed 5 bases, with 10 bases lying between them. CDR3 coding DNA: TGTGCCTGGAGGTACATTGGGGAGACCCAGTACTTC. It encodes CAWRYIGETQYF.

The chain couples TRBV2 to TRBJ2-1, with TRBD2 identical over 10 bases. This CDR3 contains 15 residues. Per the germline V gene, CDR1 is SNHLY and CDR2 is FYNNEI. V gave up 8 bases and J gave up 12 bases; unmatched junction bases: 16. CDR3 amino acids: CASGTRNLAGVGQFF. CDR3 DNA sequence: TGTGCCAGCGGTACACGAAACCTAGCGGGAGTCGGGCAGTTCTTC.

This chain joins TRBV4-2 and TRBJ2-2; D not resolved. This CDR3 contains 13 residues. The germline V gene encodes CDR1 LGHNA and CDR2 YNFKEQ. V lost 0 bases and J 6 bases, leaving 5 bases between the germline ends. CDR3 coding DNA: TGTGCCAGCAGCCAAGAGGGTCCCGGGGAGCTGTTTTTT. It translates to CASSQEGPGELFF.

The chain recombines TRBV28 with TRBJ2-2; perhaps TRBD1 as D (8 bases). The CDR3 runs 15 residues. Germline assignment: CDR1 MDHEN and CDR2 SYDVKM. Trimming pared 7 bases from V and 3 bases from J, leaving 15 bases between. The CDR3 loop is CASKDREGYTGELFF. In nucleotides, the CDR3 is TGTGCCAGCAAGGACAGGGAGGGATACACCGGGGAGCTGTTTTTT.